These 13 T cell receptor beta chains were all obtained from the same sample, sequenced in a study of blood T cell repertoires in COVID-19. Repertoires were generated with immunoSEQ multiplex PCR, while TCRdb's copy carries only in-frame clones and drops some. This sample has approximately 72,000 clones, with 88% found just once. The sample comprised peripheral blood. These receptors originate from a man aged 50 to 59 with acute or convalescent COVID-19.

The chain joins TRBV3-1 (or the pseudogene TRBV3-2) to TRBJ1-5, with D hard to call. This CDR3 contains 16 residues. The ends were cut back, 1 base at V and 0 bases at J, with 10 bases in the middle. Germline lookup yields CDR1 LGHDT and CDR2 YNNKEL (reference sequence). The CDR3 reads CASSQGAGNSNQPQHF. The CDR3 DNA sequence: TGTGCCAGCAGCCAAGGCGCAGGAAATAGCAATCAGCCCCAGCATTTT.

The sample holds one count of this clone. The CDR3 loop reads CASSQGSRQETQYF. In nucleotides, the CDR3 is TGTGCCAGCAGCCAGGGGTCGCGACAAGAGACCCAGTACTTC. This chain links TRBV7-3 with TRBJ2-5, with D maybe TRBD1 (6 bases). Per germline, CDR1 SGHTA and CDR2 FQGTGA. The CDR3 runs to 14 residues. Trimming removed 5 bases at V and 2 bases at J, with 12 bases between.

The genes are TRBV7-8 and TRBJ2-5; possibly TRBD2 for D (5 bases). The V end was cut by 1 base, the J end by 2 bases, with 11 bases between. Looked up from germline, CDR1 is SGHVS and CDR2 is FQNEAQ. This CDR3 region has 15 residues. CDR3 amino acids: CASSLVPSPQETQYF. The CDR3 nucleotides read TGTGCCAGCAGCTTAGTTCCTAGCCCTCAAGAGACCCAGTACTTC.

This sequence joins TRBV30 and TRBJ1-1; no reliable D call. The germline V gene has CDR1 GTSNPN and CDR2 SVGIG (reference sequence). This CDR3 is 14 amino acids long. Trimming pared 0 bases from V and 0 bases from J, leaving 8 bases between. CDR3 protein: CAWSVVALNTEAFF. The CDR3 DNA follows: TGTGCCTGGAGTGTAGTTGCGTTGAACACTGAAGCTTTCTTT.

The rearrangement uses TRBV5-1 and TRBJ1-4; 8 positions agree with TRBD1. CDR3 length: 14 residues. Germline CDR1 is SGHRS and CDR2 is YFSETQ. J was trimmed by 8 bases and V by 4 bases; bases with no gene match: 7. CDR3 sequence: CASSTGQGEEKLFF. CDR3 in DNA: TGCGCCAGCAGCACCGGACAGGGCGAGGAAAAACTGTTTTTT.

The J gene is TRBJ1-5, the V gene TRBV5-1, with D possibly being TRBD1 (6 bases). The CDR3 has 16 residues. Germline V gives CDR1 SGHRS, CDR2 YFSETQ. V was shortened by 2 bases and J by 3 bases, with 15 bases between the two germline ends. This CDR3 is CASSFPAGQFNQPQHF. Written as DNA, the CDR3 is TGCGCCAGCAGCTTCCCGGCTGGACAGTTCAATCAGCCCCAGCATTTT.

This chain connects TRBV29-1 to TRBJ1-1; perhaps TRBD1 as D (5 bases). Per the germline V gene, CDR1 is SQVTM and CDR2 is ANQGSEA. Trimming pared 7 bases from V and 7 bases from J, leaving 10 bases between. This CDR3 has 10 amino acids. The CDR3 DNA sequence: TGCAGCGGCGGTCAGGGTGAAGCTTTCTTT. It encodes CSGGQGEAFF.

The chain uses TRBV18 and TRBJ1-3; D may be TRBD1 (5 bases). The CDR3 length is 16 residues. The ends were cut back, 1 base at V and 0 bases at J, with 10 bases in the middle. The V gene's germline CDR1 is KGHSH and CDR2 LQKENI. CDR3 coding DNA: TGTGCCAGCTCACCACAAAGGGGCACCTCTGGAAACACCATATATTTT. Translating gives CASSPQRGTSGNTIYF.

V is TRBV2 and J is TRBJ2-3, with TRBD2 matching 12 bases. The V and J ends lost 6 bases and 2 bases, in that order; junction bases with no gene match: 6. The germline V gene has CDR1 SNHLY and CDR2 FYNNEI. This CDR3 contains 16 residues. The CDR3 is CASRASGGENTDTQYF. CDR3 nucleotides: TGTGCCAGCAGGGCTAGCGGGGGGGAAAACACAGATACGCAGTATTTT.

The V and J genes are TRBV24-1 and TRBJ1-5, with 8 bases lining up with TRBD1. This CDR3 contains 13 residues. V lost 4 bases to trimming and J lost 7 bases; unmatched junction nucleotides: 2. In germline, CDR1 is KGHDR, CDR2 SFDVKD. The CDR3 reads CATSEHRGQPQHF. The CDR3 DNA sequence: TGTGCCACCAGTGAGCACAGGGGGCAGCCCCAGCATTTT.

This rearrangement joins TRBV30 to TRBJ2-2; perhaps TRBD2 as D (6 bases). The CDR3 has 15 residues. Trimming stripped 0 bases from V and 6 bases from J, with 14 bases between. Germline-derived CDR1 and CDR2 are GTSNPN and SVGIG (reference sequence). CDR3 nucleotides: TGTGCCTGGAGTGTGGAGGACTACATTCCCGGGGAGCTGTTTTTT. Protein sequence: CAWSVEDYIPGELFF. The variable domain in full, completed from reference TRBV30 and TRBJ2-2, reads SQTIHQWPATLVQPVGSPLSLECTVEGTSNPNLYWYRQAAGRGLQLLFYSVGIGQISSEVPQNLSASRPQDRQFILSSKKLLLSDSGFYLCAWSVEDYIPGELFFGEGSRLTVL.

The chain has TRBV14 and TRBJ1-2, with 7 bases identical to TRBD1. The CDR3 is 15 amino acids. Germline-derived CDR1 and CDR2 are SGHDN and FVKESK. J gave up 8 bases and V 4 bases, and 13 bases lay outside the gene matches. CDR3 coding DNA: TGTGCCAGCAGCCCTCGGACAGGCCCCTCGGGGGGCTACACCTTC. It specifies CASSPRTGPSGGYTF.

In DNA, the CDR3 is TGTGCCAGCAGCTTAACTTCAGGGGGTGAGTACAATGAGCAGTTCTTC. Its translation: CASSLTSGGEYNEQFF. The J gene is TRBJ2-1, the V gene TRBV7-4; 7 positions match TRBD1. Trimming took 2 bases from V and 4 from J; bases not matched to a gene: 8. The CDR3 spans 16 residues. CDR1 SGHVT and CDR2 SQSDAQ come from the germline V gene.